Below, one T cell receptor beta chain is given with its context. Its antigen is not yet known. Nothing much larger sits one base from this clone, and base qualities are not available. Relative to germline, V is missing 5 bases and J is missing 4 bases, with 26 bases of the junction outside any gene match. Measured from the cysteine to the phenylalanine, the CDR3 is 22 residues long. The read is trimmed to its CDR3 DNA, 66 bases read in frame from base 1. The germline V gene encodes CDR1 PRHDT and CDR2 FYEKMQ (reference sequence). The library relied on RT-PCR. Sequencing relied on an Illumina HiSeq 2500. TCRdb reworked the public reads: Q25 trimming with fastp, MiXCR clone assembly, productive beta chains retained. Identical CDR3 proteins give one entry, which carries the most common genes and DNA. The sample table contains roughly 650,000 distinct CDR3 sequences; only one count was recorded for less than 20% of them. The ten most abundant clones make up around 10% of the sample.

These data come from a study of response to subunit inactivated influenza vaccine (dated by TCRdb to 2016 to 2019). Regarding the research as a whole: To follow how T cells responded to a trivalent subunit inactivated influenza vaccine, the researchers relied on deep quantitative profiling of the T cell receptor repertoire.

Beyond this particular receptor, the publication reports: It was suggested by the authors that each seasonal influenza vaccination may recruit only a limited number of new T cells.

The sequence came from a man aged 45 to 65 who received an inactivated influenza vaccine. Donor details come from another sample of the same person, matched by shared clones. The sequenced sample was PBMCs from blood, obtained 11 to 12 days after vaccination. The sequence is built from TRBV13 and TRBJ2-1; a stretch of 10 junction bases matches TRBD1. The CDR3 protein: CASSLIIRDRGMAGKEYNEQFF. The DNA sequence is given as TGTGCCAGCAGCCTAATAATCCGGGACAGGGGAATGGCTGGTAAAGAGTACAATGAGCAGTTCTTC. With the rest looked up from the reference TRBV13 and TRBJ2-1 genes rather than sequenced, the full variable domain is AAGVIQSPRHLIKEKRETATLKCYPIPRHDTVYWYQQGPGQDPQFLISFYEKMQSDKGSIPDRFSAQQFSDYHSELNMSSLELGDSALYFCASSLIIRDRGMAGKEYNEQFFGPGTRLTVL.